The present entry profiles one T cell receptor beta chain with its context. The CDR3 contains 17 residues. The junction had 14 bases not matched to a gene; V was cut back by 7 bases and J by 2 bases. CDR1 is MDHEN and CDR2 is SYDVKM in the germline V gene. The data belong to a study of blood T cell repertoires in COVID-19. For the study at large: COVID-19 samples, acute and convalescent, were from the United States, Italy and Spain. Nucleic acid was either cDNA or gDNA, and it came from T cells, B-cell-depleted T cells, or PBMCs.

In the authors' methods: Amplification with reference gene primers provided the estimates of nucleated cell counts. Here immunoSEQ multiplex PCR was the method, and the copy in TCRdb shows in-frame clones only, minus some. That table supplies the V and J calls and clone size; D and trimming were determined from the DNA. The profile shows about 240,000 clones, 86% of them singletons. The origin of this receptor is a man in his sixties with acute or convalescent COVID-19. The chain has TRBV28 and TRBJ1-5; TRBD1 matches at 7 bases. Specimen: peripheral blood. The CDR3 here is CASTSLQRQGRNQPQHF. In DNA, the CDR3 is TGTGCCAGCACCTCGCTCCAGAGACAGGGACGCAATCAGCCCCAGCATTTT.